One and the same sample provided the 18 T cell receptor beta chains below, sequenced in a study of shared clonotypes between healthy human individuals. Assay: immunoSEQ multiplex PCR; the TCRdb copy retains only in-frame clones and omits some. The sample carries some 470,000 clones, about 82% recorded once. Sequenced: PBMCs. Source of these receptors: a woman between 40 and 50 years old in good health. Some clones in this sample may be carry-over from other donors' samples.

Only one count was recorded for this clone. Written as DNA, the CDR3 is TGTGCCAGCAGTTTACCCAGACTAGGAGGTGATGAGCAGTTCTTC. Its protein is CASSLPRLGGDEQFF. V and J are TRBV28 and TRBJ2-1; perhaps TRBD2 as D (6 bases). The V gene lost 2 bases and the J gene lost 8 bases, with 16 bases spanning the gap. The CDR3 has 15 residues. Germline CDR1 is MDHEN and CDR2 is SYDVKM.

This clone was picked up one time. The genes are TRBV6-5 and TRBJ1-4; D gene uncertain. V lost 6 bases and J 4 bases, leaving 9 bases between the germline ends. The CDR3 is 13 amino acids. CDR1 and CDR2 from the germline V gene are MNHEY and SVGAGI. The chain's CDR3 is CASRTPINEKLFF. CDR3 nucleotides: TGTGCCAGCAGAACGCCGATTAATGAAAAACTGTTTTTT.

This clone has only one observation. J is TRBJ1-3 and V is TRBV10-3; D might be TRBD1 (5 bases). The V gene lost 3 bases and the J gene lost 0 bases, with 12 bases spanning the gap. The CDR3 is 16 residues long. Germline V CDR1 and CDR2: ENHRY, SYGVKD. This chain's CDR3 is CAISERQLSSGNTIYF. The DNA of the CDR3 is TGTGCCATCAGTGAACGACAGTTGAGCTCTGGAAACACCATATATTTT.

The chain links TRBV7-2 to TRBJ2-7, with 8 bases that match TRBD2. The CDR3 runs 16 residues. V was pared by 0 bases and J by 3 bases, with 7 bases of the junction left unmatched. Germline lookup yields CDR1 SGHTA and CDR2 FQGNSA. CDR3 bases: TGTGCCAGCAGCTTAGCAATTAGCGGGGTGGGCTACGAGCAGTACTTC. Its translation is CASSLAISGVGYEQYF.

This clone was seen more than once but under ten times. The CDR3 nucleotides are TGTGCCAGCAGCTCTCTTTGGGGAGCGCTTGATACGCAGTATTTT. This gives the protein CASSSLWGALDTQYF. The J gene is TRBJ2-3, the V gene TRBV7-2; D possibly corresponds to TRBD2 (5 bases). This CDR3 has 15 amino acids. In germline, CDR1 is SGHTA, CDR2 FQGNSA. The ends were cut back, 4 bases at V and 6 bases at J, with 17 bases in the middle.

This chain uses TRBV7-2 with TRBJ2-7; D is perhaps TRBD1 or TRBD2 (5 bases each). This CDR3 region has 15 residues. CDR1 is SGHTA and CDR2 is FQGNSA in the germline V gene. V was clipped by 10 bases and J by 1 base, with 20 bases between them. In DNA, the CDR3 is TGTGCCACCCAAACCGGGGCTGGTGAATCCTACGAGCAGTACTTC. Translation gives CATQTGAGESYEQYF.

V is TRBV5-6 and J is TRBJ2-5; 8 bases align to TRBD1. V lost 8 bases, J lost 5 bases, and 14 bases stayed unmatched. Germline assignment: CDR1 SGHDT and CDR2 YYEEEE. The CDR3 is 15 residues long. The CDR3 is CASSGGQVPRETQYF. The CDR3 DNA reads TGTGCCAGTTCTGGGGGACAGGTCCCTAGGGAGACCCAGTACTTC.

The chain is built from TRBV9 and TRBJ2-1; TRBD1 or TRBD2 may be the D gene (6 bases each). Germline values: CDR1 SGDLS, CDR2 YYNGEE. This CDR3 is 17 amino acids long. V lost 0 bases, J lost 7 bases, and 20 bases lay in between. The CDR3 here is CASSVGGGTRLGNEQFF. In DNA, the CDR3 is TGTGCCAGCAGCGTAGGAGGGGGGACAAGGCTGGGTAATGAGCAGTTCTTC. Complete variable domain (other parts from reference TRBV9 and TRBJ2-1): DSGVTQTPKHLITATGQRVTLRCSPRSGDLSVYWYQQSLDQGLQFLIQYYNGEERAKGNILERFSAQQFPDLHSELNLSSLELGDSALYFCASSVGGGTRLGNEQFFGPGTRLTVL.

The chain joins TRBV19 to TRBJ2-3; D uncertain. This CDR3 comprises 12 residues. Germline V gene data show CDR1 as LNHDA and CDR2 as SQIVND (reference sequence). V lost 5 bases and J 6 bases, leaving 9 bases between the germline ends. The CDR3 is CASSLVEDTQYF. The CDR3 DNA is TGTGCCAGTAGTCTGGTGGAGGATACGCAGTATTTT.

The rearrangement links TRBV29-1 to TRBJ2-5; TRBD1 matches at 10 bases. The V gene end was trimmed by 3 bases and the J gene end by 2 bases; junction bases not matched to a gene: 6. Germline V lookup: CDR1 SQVTM, CDR2 ANQGSEA. CDR3 length equals 15 residues. The CDR3 spells CSVEWTGGLQETQYF. The CDR3 region has the DNA TGCAGCGTTGAGTGGACAGGGGGGTTACAAGAGACCCAGTACTTC. Full variable domain (remainder filled in from reference TRBV29-1 and TRBJ2-5): SAVISQKPSRDICQRGTSLTIQCQVDSQVTMMFWYRQQPGQSLTLIATANQGSEATYESGFVIDKFPISRPNLTFSTLTVSNMSPEDSSIYLCSVEWTGGLQETQYFGPGTRLLVL.

Details on this clone: A read error may account for a junction end that differs from germline. V is TRBV2 and J is TRBJ2-1, with 10 nucleotides matching TRBD1. The CDR3 is 14 amino acids. Germline V gene sequence: CDR1 SNHLY, CDR2 FYNNEI. The DNA of the CDR3 is TGTGCCAGCAGGACGACAGGGGGCTACTATGAGCAGTTCTTC. Encoded protein: CASRTTGGYYEQFF.

V is TRBV4-1 and J is TRBJ2-7; D not resolved. Germline loops: CDR1 MGHRA, CDR2 YSYEKL. Trimming removed 1 base at V and 2 bases at J, with 12 bases between. This CDR3 has 15 amino acids. Written as DNA, the CDR3 is TGCGCCAGCAGCCAAGGTCTGGCCCGGGCCTACGAGCAGTACTTC. It yields the protein CASSQGLARAYEQYF.

The J gene is TRBJ2-5, the V gene TRBV10-3; 12 bases fit TRBD2. V dropped 5 bases and J dropped 2; count of bases not matched to a gene: 3. Germline V gene sequence: CDR1 ENHRY, CDR2 SYGVKD. The CDR3 has 15 residues. The DNA of the CDR3 is TGTGCCATCAGTAGGACTAGCGGGGCACAAGAGACCCAGTACTTC. It translates to CAISRTSGAQETQYF.

This chain connects TRBV6-1 to TRBJ1-1; D not resolved. In germline, CDR1 is MNHNS, CDR2 SASEGT. The V end was cut by 4 bases, the J end by 4 bases, with 16 bases between. The CDR3 is made up of 15 amino acids. This CDR3 is CASSAEVRRATEAFF. The DNA of the CDR3 is TGTGCCAGCAGTGCGGAGGTAAGACGGGCCACTGAAGCTTTCTTT.

V usage is TRBV7-2 and J usage is TRBJ2-7, with D tentatively TRBD2 (5 bases). The CDR3 runs 13 residues. Germline CDR1 reads SGHTA; CDR2 reads FQGNSA. Trimming shortened V by 5 bases and J by 3 bases, and 11 bases separated the two germline ends. CDR3 protein: CASSLEGYYEQYF. As DNA, the CDR3 is TGTGCCAGCAGCCTCGAGGGTTACTACGAGCAGTACTTC.

This clone was recorded only once. This chain links TRBV7-8 with TRBJ1-2; 7 bases are a match to TRBD1. The V and J ends lost 2 bases and 4 bases, in that order; junction bases with no gene match: 4. Germline-derived CDR1 and CDR2 are SGHVS and FQNEAQ. This CDR3 contains 14 residues. CDR3 in DNA: TGTGCCAGCAGCTTATCCCGACAGGGCTATGGCTACACCTTC. This codes for CASSLSRQGYGYTF. Drawing the rest from reference TRBV7-8 and TRBJ1-2, the complete variable domain is GAGVSQSPRYKVAKRGQDVALRCDPISGHVSLFWYQQALGQGPEFLTYFQNEAQLDKSGLPSDRFFAERPEGSVSTLKIQRTQQEDSAVYLCASSLSRQGYGYTFGSGTRLTVV.

The chain is built from TRBV11-2 and TRBJ2-7, with D unclear. The V end lost 5 bases, the J end lost 6 bases, and 8 bases lay between the germline ends. This CDR3 has 11 amino acids. CDR1 is SGHAT, CDR2 FQNNGV, per germline. The CDR3 nucleotides read TGTGCCAGCAGCCAACTGACCGAGCAGTACTTC. Amino acids: CASSQLTEQYF.

In regard to this clone: Different DNA sequences within this sample yield the same CDR3. The V and J genes are TRBV18 and TRBJ2-7, with TRBD1 matching 9 bases. Germline CDR1 and CDR2: KGHSH and LQKENI. The CDR3 is 14 amino acids. J was trimmed by 2 bases and V by 3 bases; bases with no gene match: 2. The CDR3 here is CASSPRQGAYEQYF. The CDR3 region has the DNA TGTGCCAGCTCACCCCGACAGGGGGCCTACGAGCAGTACTTC.